The present TCR beta chain was sequenced within a study of T cells after yellow fever vaccination. TCRdb independently ran MiXCR on the 5' RACE reads; one entry per CDR3 protein. This sample has a few hundred thousand distinct CDR3 sequences, with 11% found just once. This specimen consisted of PBMCs, obtained on the day of the first yellow fever vaccination. The receptor was isolated from a man younger than 35 who received the YFV17D yellow fever vaccine.

CDR3 nucleotide sequence: TGTGCCAGCAGCTTGGCCTTCTACCCAGGGATCCTTCCTGGGGCCAACGTCCTGACTTTC. Its protein product is CASSLAFYPGILPGANVLTF. The chain has TRBV5-4 and TRBJ2-6; maybe TRBD1 (5 bases). The germline V gene has CDR1 SGHNT and CDR2 YYREEE (reference sequence). The CDR3 is 20 amino acids. Trimming pared 0 bases from V and 2 bases from J, leaving 21 bases between.